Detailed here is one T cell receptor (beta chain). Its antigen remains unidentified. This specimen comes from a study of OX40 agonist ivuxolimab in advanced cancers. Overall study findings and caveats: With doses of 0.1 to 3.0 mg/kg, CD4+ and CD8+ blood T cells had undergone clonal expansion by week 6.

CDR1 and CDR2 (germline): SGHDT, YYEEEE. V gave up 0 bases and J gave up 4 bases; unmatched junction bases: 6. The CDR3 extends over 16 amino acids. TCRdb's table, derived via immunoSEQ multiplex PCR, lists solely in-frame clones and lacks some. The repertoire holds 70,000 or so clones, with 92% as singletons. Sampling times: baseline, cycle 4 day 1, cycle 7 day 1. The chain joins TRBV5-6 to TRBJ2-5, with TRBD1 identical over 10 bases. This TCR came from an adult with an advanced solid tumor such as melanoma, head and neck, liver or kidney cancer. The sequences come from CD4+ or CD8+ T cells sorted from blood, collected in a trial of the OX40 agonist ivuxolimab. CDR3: CASSLGQGALGETQYF. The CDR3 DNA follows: TGTGCCAGCAGCTTGGGACAGGGGGCGCTAGGAGAGACCCAGTACTTC. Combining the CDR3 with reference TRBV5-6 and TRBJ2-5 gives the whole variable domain DAGVTQSPTHLIKTRGQQVTLRCSPKSGHDTVSWYQQALGQGPQFIFQYYEEEERQRGNFPDRFSGHQFPNYSSELNVNALLLGDSALYLCASSLGQGALGETQYFGPGTRLLVL.